The source of this T cell receptor beta chain is a study of blood T cell repertoires in COVID-19. Looking at the study overall: Sites across the United States, Italy and Spain contributed samples from acute and convalescent COVID-19.

Authors' data handling: Using reference gene primer amplification, nucleated cell counts were estimated. TCRdb keeps only in-frame clones here, not all; method: immunoSEQ multiplex PCR. V and J calls and clone size are given by that table; D and trimming were obtained from the DNA. The sample lists some 200,000 clones; 70% to 80% were seen once. CDR3 size: 17 residues. Germline V CDR1 and CDR2: SNHLY, FYNNEI. V was pared by 11 bases and J by 4 bases, with 15 bases of the junction left unmatched. Everyone who took part was roughly 18 to 90 years old, and they came from 20 to 25 US areas. The sequencing input was PBMCs or T cells enriched from blood (not recorded which). The sequence derives from a woman aged 50 to 60 who had recovered from COVID-19. The chain carries TRBV2 and TRBJ2-6; TRBD1 agrees at 9 bases. The DNA of the CDR3 is TGTGCCGCTTTAGGACAGGGGACATCCCGGGGGGCCAACGTCCTGACTTTC. Translation gives CAALGQGTSRGANVLTF.